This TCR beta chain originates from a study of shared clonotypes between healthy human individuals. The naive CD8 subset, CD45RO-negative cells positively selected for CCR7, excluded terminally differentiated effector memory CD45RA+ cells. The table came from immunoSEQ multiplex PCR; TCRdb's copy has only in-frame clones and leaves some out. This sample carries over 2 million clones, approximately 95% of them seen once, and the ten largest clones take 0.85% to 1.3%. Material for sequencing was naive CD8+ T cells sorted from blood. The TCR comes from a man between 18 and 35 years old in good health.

The CDR3 DNA is TGCGCCAGCAGCCAAGAGGTTTTCCTAGCGGGAGAGGGCTACAATGAGCAGTTCTTC. Translating it yields CASSQEVFLAGEGYNEQFF. The gene calls are TRBV4-3 and TRBJ2-1, with 10 positions matching TRBD2. V shed 0 bases and J 3 bases; nucleotides not matched to a gene: 11. The CDR3 length is 19 residues. Germline loops: CDR1 LGHNA, CDR2 YSLEER.